The 4 T cell receptor beta chains below come from one sample, sequenced in a study of T cell repertoires in cytomegalovirus infection. TCRdb reanalysed the reads using MiXCR and keeps one entry per CDR3 protein. The repertoire holds about 300,000 distinct CDR3 sequences, with roughly 23% as singletons. Source material: PBMCs. The source is a human donor in good health (CMV status not recorded). Some clones in this sample may be carry-over from other donors' samples.

This chain joins TRBV2 and TRBJ2-7; 8 bases line up with TRBD1. CDR3 length: 13 amino acids. J was trimmed by 5 bases and V by 3 bases; bases with no gene match: 3. CDR1 is SNHLY, CDR2 FYNNEI, per germline. The CDR3 nucleotides are TGTGCCAGCAGTGAGCAGGGGGCCAACGAGCAGTACTTC. Protein: CASSEQGANEQYF.

The table lists this clonotype with a few counts. The rearrangement uses TRBV5-4 and TRBJ2-7, with TRBD2 matching over 10 bases. CDR3 length: 15 residues. V gave up 4 bases and J gave up 2 bases; unmatched junction bases: 6. Germline V gives CDR1 SGHNT, CDR2 YYREEE (reference sequence). Written as DNA, the CDR3 is TGTGCCAGCAGCCTTTCTAGCGGGAGACCCTACGAGCAGTACTTC. It is translated as CASSLSSGRPYEQYF.

The chain has TRBV29-1 and TRBJ1-1, with D uncertain. Germline lookup yields CDR1 SQVTM and CDR2 ANQGSEA. V was trimmed by 3 bases and J by 3 bases, leaving 11 bases between them. This CDR3 spans 13 amino acids. The CDR3 bases are TGCAGCGTTGAGGTTTCTCTGGACACTGAAGCTTTCTTT. This encodes CSVEVSLDTEAFF.

This clonotype has ten or more counts. The chain recombines TRBV6-2 or TRBV6-3 with TRBJ2-7; D unresolved. The V gene's germline CDR1 is MNHEY and CDR2 SVGEGT. The CDR3 consists of 16 residues. V shed 0 bases and J shed 0 bases, with 12 bases lying between them. The CDR3, as DNA: TGTGCCAGCAGTTACTCCTTAAGGATGAACTCCTACGAGCAGTACTTC. Amino acid sequence: CASSYSLRMNSYEQYF.